The source of this TCR beta chain is a study of shared T cell receptors in the human thymus. Germline CDR1 reads LGHNA; CDR2 reads YSLEER. The CDR3 runs 16 residues. Trimming removed 0 bases from V and 6 bases from J, with 15 bases in between. Repertoires were generated with immunoSEQ multiplex PCR, while TCRdb's copy carries only in-frame clones and drops some. The data show approximately 730,000 clones, approximately 85% seen once. The data were also submitted as part of a second study, on human thymus T cells. That work contributes: Healthy Finnish infants undergoing corrective surgery for congenital heart defects were used as donors. From resections taken during corrective heart surgery, the thymus tissue was obtained. Use of V and J genes seemed skewed within the thymic and blood repertoires. Thymic repertoires overlap heavily among unrelated individuals, related research has reported.

The sequence was obtained from a girl under three years old with a congenital heart defect. The chain links TRBV4-3 to TRBJ2-1; tentatively, D is TRBD2 (5 bases). Sequencing was performed on thymocytes. CDR3 protein: CASSQDFRLRGNEQFF. The DNA of the CDR3 is TGCGCCAGCAGCCAAGACTTTCGACTTCGGGGCAATGAGCAGTTCTTC.